The clone carrying this TCR beta chain was found many times. Antigen specificity is unknown. The data were obtained in a study of human T cells and chemical hapten exposure. Study-wide points: DPC sensitization did not alter TCRs above 1 in 1000 frequency.

Time point specified: patch test 1, 2 weeks after DPC sensitization. Treatment: therapeutic diphenylcyclopropenone sensitization with weekly scalp DPC. The CDR3 spans 16 residues. V shed 7 bases and J 5 bases; nucleotides not matched to a gene: 10. Germline V gene lookup returns CDR1 SNHLY and CDR2 FYNNEI. Library preparation tagged each individual cDNA molecule with a unique molecular identifier. MiXCR was run by TCRdb on the RACE reads, yielding one entry per CDR3 protein. The sample lists 65,000 to 85,000 distinct CDR3 sequences, 12% occurring once. The starting material was whole blood, obtained in connection with sensitization to the hapten diphenylcyclopropenone (DPC). The chain links TRBV2 to TRBJ2-5; 13 nucleotides align to TRBD2. The receptor was derived from a woman in her sixties or seventies with alopecia areata. Some clones in this sample may be carry-over from other donors' samples. The DNA of the CDR3 is TGTGCCAGCATACCAAGGACTAGCGGGAGTTGGGAGACCCAGTACTTC. It is translated as CASIPRTSGSWETQYF.